This TCR beta chain was captured in a study of T cell responses to AZD1222 COVID-19 vaccine. Study findings and constraints: Of the AZD1222 recipients, only 5 or 6 were seropositive at baseline. Spike-specific TCR depth and breadth grew after two AZD1222 doses. Repertoire collection took place solely once the T cell response had peaked.

Profiled with immunoSEQ multiplex PCR; TCRdb holds only in-frame clones, not every one. This table holds approximately 140,000 clones, approximately 93% found once. In the case of this clone: What it binds is not known.

The receptor was isolated from an adult in good health. Specimen: peripheral blood, collected on day 0 of AZD1222 vaccination.

The CDR3 bases are TGTGCCAGCAGTTCTCCCGGGGGTAAAAACACCGGGGAGCTGTTTTTT. Amino acid sequence: CASSSPGGKNTGELFF. This chain connects TRBV27 to TRBJ2-2; a weak D match, TRBD2 (6 bases). The CDR3 has 16 amino acids. Per germline, CDR1 MNHEY and CDR2 SMNVEV (reference sequence). V dropped 4 bases and J dropped 2 bases, with 14 bases sitting between them.